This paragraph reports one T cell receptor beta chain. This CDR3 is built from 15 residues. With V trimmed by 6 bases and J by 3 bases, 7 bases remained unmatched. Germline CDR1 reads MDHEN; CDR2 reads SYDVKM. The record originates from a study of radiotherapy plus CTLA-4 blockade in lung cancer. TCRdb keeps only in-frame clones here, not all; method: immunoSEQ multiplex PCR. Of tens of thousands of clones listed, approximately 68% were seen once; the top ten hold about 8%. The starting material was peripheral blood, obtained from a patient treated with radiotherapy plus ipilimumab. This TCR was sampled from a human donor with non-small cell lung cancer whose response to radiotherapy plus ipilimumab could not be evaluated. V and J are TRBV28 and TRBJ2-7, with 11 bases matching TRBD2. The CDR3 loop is CASSLRLAGYYEQYF. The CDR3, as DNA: TGTGCCAGCAGCCTAAGACTAGCGGGATACTACGAGCAGTACTTC.